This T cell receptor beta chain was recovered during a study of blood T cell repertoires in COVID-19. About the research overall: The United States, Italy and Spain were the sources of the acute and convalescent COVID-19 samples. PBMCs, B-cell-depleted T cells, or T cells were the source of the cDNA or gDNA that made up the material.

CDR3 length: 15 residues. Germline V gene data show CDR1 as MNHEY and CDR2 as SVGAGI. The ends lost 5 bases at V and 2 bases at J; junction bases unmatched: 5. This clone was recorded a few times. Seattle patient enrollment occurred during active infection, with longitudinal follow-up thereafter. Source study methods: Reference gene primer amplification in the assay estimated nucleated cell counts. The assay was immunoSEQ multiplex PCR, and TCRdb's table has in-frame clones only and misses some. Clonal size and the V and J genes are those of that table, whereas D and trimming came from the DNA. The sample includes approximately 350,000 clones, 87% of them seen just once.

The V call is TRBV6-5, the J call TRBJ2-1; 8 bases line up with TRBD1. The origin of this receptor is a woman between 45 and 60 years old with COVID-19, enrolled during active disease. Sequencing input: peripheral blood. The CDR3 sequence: CASSRQGIPYNEQFF. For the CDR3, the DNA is TGTGCCAGCAGTAGACAGGGGATACCCTACAATGAGCAGTTCTTC.